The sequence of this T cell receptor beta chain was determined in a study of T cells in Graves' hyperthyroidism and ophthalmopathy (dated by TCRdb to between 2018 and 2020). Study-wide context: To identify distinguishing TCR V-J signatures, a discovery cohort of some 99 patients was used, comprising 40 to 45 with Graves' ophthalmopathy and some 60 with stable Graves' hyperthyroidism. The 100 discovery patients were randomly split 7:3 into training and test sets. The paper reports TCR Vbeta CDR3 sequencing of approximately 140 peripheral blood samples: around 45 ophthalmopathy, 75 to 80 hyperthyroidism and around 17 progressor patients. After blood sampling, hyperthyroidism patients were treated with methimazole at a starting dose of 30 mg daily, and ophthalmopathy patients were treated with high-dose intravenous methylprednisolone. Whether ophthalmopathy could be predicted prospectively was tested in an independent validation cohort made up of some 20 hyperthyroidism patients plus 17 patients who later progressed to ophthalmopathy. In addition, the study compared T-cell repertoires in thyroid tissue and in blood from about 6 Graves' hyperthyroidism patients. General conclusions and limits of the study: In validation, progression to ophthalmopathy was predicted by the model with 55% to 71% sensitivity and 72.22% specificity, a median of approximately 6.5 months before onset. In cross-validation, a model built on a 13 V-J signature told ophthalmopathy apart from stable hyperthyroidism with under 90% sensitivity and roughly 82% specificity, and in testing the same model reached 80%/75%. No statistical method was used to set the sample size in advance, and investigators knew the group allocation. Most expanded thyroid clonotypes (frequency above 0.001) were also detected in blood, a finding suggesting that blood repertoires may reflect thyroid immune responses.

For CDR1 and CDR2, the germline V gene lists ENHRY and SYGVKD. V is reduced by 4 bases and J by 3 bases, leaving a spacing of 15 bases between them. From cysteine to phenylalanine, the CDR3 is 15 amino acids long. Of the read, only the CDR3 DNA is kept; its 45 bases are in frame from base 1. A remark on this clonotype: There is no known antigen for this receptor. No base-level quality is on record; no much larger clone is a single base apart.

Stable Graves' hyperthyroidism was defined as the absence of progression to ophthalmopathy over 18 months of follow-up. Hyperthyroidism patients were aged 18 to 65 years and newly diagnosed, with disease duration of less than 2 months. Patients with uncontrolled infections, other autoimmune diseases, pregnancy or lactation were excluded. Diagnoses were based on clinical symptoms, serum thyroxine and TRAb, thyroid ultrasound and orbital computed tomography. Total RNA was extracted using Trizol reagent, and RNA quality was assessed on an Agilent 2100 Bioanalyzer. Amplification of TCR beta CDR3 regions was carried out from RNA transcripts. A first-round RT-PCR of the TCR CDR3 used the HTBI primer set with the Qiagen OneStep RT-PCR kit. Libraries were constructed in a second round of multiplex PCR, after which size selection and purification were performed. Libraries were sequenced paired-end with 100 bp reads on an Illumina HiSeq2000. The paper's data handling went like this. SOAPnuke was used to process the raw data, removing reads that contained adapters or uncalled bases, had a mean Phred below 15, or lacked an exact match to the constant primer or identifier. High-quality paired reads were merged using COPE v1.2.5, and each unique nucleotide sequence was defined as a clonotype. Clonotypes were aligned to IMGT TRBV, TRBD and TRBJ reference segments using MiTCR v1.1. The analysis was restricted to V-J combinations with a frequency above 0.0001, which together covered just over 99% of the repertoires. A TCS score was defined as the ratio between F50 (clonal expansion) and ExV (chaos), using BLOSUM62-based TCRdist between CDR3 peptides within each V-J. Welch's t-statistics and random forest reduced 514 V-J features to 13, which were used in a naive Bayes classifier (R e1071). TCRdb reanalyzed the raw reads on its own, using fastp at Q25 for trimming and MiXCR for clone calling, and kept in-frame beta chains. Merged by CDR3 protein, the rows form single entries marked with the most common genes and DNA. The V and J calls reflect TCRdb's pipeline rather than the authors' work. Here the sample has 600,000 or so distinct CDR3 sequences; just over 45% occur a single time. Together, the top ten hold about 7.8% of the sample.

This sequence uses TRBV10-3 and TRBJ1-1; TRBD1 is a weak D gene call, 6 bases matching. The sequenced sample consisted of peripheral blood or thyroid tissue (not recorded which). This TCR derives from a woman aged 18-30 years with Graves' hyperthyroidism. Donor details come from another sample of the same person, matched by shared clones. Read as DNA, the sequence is TGTGCCATCAGTGGTTCTTATTACAGGGACACTGAAGCTTTCTTT. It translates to CAISGSYYRDTEAFF.